This TCR beta chain was captured in a study of T cells expressing NK-cell markers. TCRdb re-called the 5' RACE reads and gives one entry per CDR3 protein, without DNA. The listing records roughly 450,000 distinct CDR3 sequences. Study conclusions and caveats: The leading position in the CD3+CD56-NKG2C+ fraction of several donors also went to these clonotypes.

Notes on this clonotype: The antigen is not known.

Germline V gene lookup returns CDR1 SGHAT and CDR2 FQNNGV. This CDR3 spans 16 amino acids. The chain joins TRBV11-2 to TRBJ2-2. Sequencing used blood T cells: a sorted CD56 or NKG2C T cell subset, CD4+ or CD8+ T cells, or bulk PBMC T cells (not recorded which). This receptor was identified in a woman in her forties or fifties in good health. The CDR3: CASSSRASGITGELFF.